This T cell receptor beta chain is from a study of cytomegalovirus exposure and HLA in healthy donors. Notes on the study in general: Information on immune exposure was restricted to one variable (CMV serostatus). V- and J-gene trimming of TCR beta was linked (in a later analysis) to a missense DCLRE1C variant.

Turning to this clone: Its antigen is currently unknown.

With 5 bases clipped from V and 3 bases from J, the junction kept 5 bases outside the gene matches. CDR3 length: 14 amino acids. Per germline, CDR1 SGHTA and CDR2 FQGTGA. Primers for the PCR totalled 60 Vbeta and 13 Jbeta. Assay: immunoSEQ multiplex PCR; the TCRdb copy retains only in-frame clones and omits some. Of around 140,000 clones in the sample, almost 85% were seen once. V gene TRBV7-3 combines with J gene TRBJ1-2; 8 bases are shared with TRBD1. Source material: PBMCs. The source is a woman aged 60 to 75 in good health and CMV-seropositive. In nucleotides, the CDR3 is TGTGCCAGCAGCGCCTCAGGGGGCGACTATGGCTACACCTTC. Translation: CASSASGGDYGYTF.